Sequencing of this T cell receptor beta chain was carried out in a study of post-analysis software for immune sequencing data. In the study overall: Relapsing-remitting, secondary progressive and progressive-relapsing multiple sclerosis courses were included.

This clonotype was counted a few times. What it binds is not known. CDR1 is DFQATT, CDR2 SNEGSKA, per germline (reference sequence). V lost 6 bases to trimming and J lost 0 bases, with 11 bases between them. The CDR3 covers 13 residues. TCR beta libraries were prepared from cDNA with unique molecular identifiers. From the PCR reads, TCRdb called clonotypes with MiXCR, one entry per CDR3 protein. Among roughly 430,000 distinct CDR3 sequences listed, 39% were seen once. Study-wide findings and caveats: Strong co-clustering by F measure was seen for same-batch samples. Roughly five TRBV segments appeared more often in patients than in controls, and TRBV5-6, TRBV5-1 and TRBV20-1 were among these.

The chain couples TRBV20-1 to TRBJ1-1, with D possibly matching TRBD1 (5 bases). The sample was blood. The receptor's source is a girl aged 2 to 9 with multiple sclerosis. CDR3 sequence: CSAVRDLNTEAFF. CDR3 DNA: TGCAGTGCAGTCCGGGACTTGAACACTGAAGCTTTCTTT.